The following is a TCR beta chain sequence with its context. The antigen is unknown. These data are taken from a study of cytomegalovirus exposure and HLA in healthy donors. Study in general: Among around 180 million T cells, an earlier analysis found about 100 million unique TCR beta sequences. General study points: The study had only CMV serostatus as immune exposure information. A later analysis revealed that TCR association rates differed between HLA loci, peaking at DRB1 and bottoming out at HLA-C.

PCR was performed using 60 Vbeta and 13 Jbeta primers. Original handling: Later work found tens of millions of unique TCR beta chains, with approximately 12 million shared. Data came from immunoSEQ multiplex PCR; TCRdb stores just in-frame clones and leaves some out. V, J and clone size were drawn from that table, and D and trimming were deduced from the DNA. The data hold 150,000 to 200,000 clones, with approximately 83% observed a single time. With V trimmed by 3 bases and J by 4 bases, 5 bases remained unmatched. The length of the CDR3 is 14 residues. Germline V lookup: CDR1 SQVTM, CDR2 ANQGSEA. Source material: PBMCs. The TCR sequence derives from a man between 18 and 29 years old in good health and CMV-seropositive. The chain is built from TRBV29-1 and TRBJ1-2; 10 nucleotides agree with TRBD1. The CDR3 reads CSVDGGQGIYGYTF. CDR3 in DNA: TGCAGCGTTGACGGGGGACAGGGGATCTATGGCTACACCTTC.